These T cell receptor beta chains were read from a single sample in a study of shared clonotypes between healthy human individuals. The protocol was immunoSEQ multiplex PCR, while the TCRdb copy is restricted to in-frame clones and leaves out a portion. The sample has millions of clones, about 95% seen once; the top ten hold about 1.1%. The sample consisted of naive CD8+ T cells sorted from blood. These receptors were obtained from a man younger than 35 in good health. Both conserved end residues are part of each CDR3. A D gene is named only where the DNA matches it firmly. Expanded clones are given a class, and other clones once, few, many or no size at all.

TRBJ2-7 | 15 | TRBD2 | NA | TRBV5-6 | CASGQGLAGGSAQYF | TGTGCCAGCGGACAGGGACTAGCGGGAGGAAGCGCGCAGTACTTC
TRBJ2-3 | 17 | NA | NA | TRBV11-2 | CASSLDWRLHHTDTQYF | TGTGCCAGCAGCTTAGATTGGCGGCTCCACCACACAGATACGCAGTATTTT
TRBJ2-7 | 13 | NA | NA | TRBV28 | CASSFEVSYEQYF | TGTGCCAGCAGTTTTGAAGTCTCCTACGAGCAGTACTTC
TRBJ2-7 | 16 | TRBD2 | NA | TRBV2 | CASSLGLAGTTYEQYF | TGTGCCAGCAGTTTGGGACTAGCGGGGACCACCTACGAGCAGTACTTC
TRBJ2-1 | 13 | NA | NA | TRBV29-1 | CSVELRLVNEQFF | TGCAGCGTTGAACTGCGACTAGTTAATGAGCAGTTCTTC
TRBJ2-1 | 14 | NA | NA | TRBV27 | CASSLLTADNEQFF | TGTGCCAGCAGTTTGTTGACAGCTGACAATGAGCAGTTCTTC
TRBJ2-7 | 11 | NA | NA | TRBV20-1 | CSARWGYEQYF | TGCAGTGCTAGATGGGGTTACGAGCAGTACTTC
TRBJ2-5 | 15 | NA | few | TRBV5-1 | CASSLVGREAGTQYF | TGCGCCAGCAGCTTGGTTGGCAGGGAGGCAGGGACCCAGTACTTC
TRBJ1-5 | 15 | NA | NA | TRBV4-1 | CASSHEYRASEPQHF | TGCGCCAGCAGCCATGAGTACAGGGCGAGTGAGCCCCAGCATTTT
TRBJ1-2 | 10 | NA | NA | TRBV20-1 | CSARGDGYTF | TGCAGTGCTAGAGGGGACGGCTACACCTTC
TRBJ1-1 | 17 | TRBD1 | NA | TRBV18 | CASSPAPGTVPNTEAFF | TGTGCCAGCTCACCTGCTCCCGGGACAGTGCCGAACACTGAAGCTTTCTTT
TRBJ2-7 | 17 | TRBD2 | NA | TRBV29-1 | CSVEGGRLAGSSYEQYF | TGCAGCGTTGAAGGGGGACGGCTAGCGGGGAGCTCCTACGAGCAGTACTTC
TRBJ2-1 | 16 | TRBD2 | NA | TRBV7-9 | CASSDPGTSGSGEQFF | TGTGCCAGCAGCGACCCTGGGACTAGCGGGAGCGGTGAGCAGTTCTTC
TRBJ1-1 | 13 | NA | NA | TRBV30 | CAWSLGGNTEAFF | TGTGCCTGGAGTTTGGGTGGGAACACTGAAGCTTTCTTT
TRBJ2-5 | 14 | NA | NA | TRBV9 | CASSTSTAQETQYF | TGTGCCAGCAGCACTTCGACAGCCCAAGAGACCCAGTACTTC
TRBJ2-3 | 15 | TRBD2 | once | TRBV4-1 | CASSQGGLATDTQYF | TGCGCCAGCAGCCAAGGAGGACTAGCGACAGATACGCAGTATTTT
TRBJ2-7 | 13 | NA | NA | TRBV27 | CASSWDVSDEQYF | TGTGCCAGCAGTTGGGACGTTAGTGACGAGCAGTACTTC
TRBJ2-1 | 16 | TRBD1 | NA | TRBV5-1 | CASSSGQGAYYNEQFF | TGCGCCAGCAGCTCGGGACAGGGGGCTTACTACAATGAGCAGTTCTTC
TRBJ2-4 | 15 | NA | few | TRBV4-1 | CASSQDYREGNIQYF | TGCGCCAGCAGCCAAGATTACAGGGAGGGAAACATTCAGTACTTC
TRBJ2-5 | 15 | TRBD1 | NA | TRBV6-5 | CASKGDRDHQETQYF | TGTGCCAGCAAAGGGGACAGGGATCACCAAGAGACCCAGTACTTC
TRBJ2-7 | 13 | NA | NA | TRBV29-1 | CSFSGLDSYEQYF | TGCAGCTTTAGTGGACTGGATTCCTACGAGCAGTACTTC
TRBJ1-6 | 17 | NA | NA | TRBV9 | CASSKNPGSSYNSPLHF | TGTGCCAGCAGCAAAAACCCAGGAAGCTCCTATAATTCACCCCTCCACTTT
TRBJ1-1 | 16 | TRBD1 | NA | TRBV27 | CASSLPPSTGTTEAFF | TGTGCCAGCAGTCTCCCTCCCTCGACAGGGACCACTGAAGCTTTCTTT
TRBJ1-1 | 12 | TRBD1 | NA | TRBV30 | CAWGQGDTEAFF | TGTGCCTGGGGACAGGGGGATACTGAAGCTTTCTTT
TRBJ2-2 | 17 | TRBD1 | NA | TRBV9 | CASSAPGGITDTGELFF | TGTGCCAGCAGCGCACCAGGGGGCATCACGGACACCGGGGAGCTGTTTTTT
TRBJ1-5 | 16 | NA | NA | TRBV2 | CASSENRAGVNQPQHF | TGTGCCAGCAGTGAGAATCGGGCAGGGGTCAACCAGCCCCAGCATTTT
TRBJ2-3 | 15 | NA | NA | TRBV30 | CAWSGSGTSTDTQYF | TGTGCCTGGAGTGGGTCTGGGACAAGCACAGATACGCAGTATTTT
TRBJ1-2 | 15 | TRBD1 | NA | TRBV4-1 | CASSQLTGGLYGYTF | TGCGCCAGCAGCCAACTCACAGGGGGCCTCTATGGCTACACCTTC
TRBJ2-2 | 16 | TRBD2 | NA | TRBV5-4 | CASSPPLAGNTGELFF | TGTGCCAGCAGCCCCCCCCTAGCGGGGAACACCGGGGAGCTGTTTTTT
TRBJ2-1 | 11 | TRBD1 | NA | TRBV19 | CASKTGYEQFF | TGTGCCAGTAAGACAGGGTATGAGCAGTTCTTC
TRBJ2-1 | 14 | TRBD2 | NA | TRBV9 | CASSGTSGGDEQFF | TGTGCCAGCAGCGGGACTAGCGGAGGGGATGAGCAGTTCTTC
TRBJ2-6 | 17 | NA | NA | TRBV30 | CAWRGGKEPSGANVLTF | TGTGCCTGGAGGGGGGGTAAGGAGCCCTCTGGGGCCAACGTCCTGACTTTC
TRBJ1-2 | 15 | TRBD1 | NA | TRBV30 | CAWTGTGGAGYGYTF | TGTGCCTGGACCGGGACAGGGGGCGCCGGCTATGGCTACACCTTC
TRBJ1-1 | 11 | NA | NA | TRBV21-1 | CASSNTTEAFF | TGTGCCAGCAGCAACACAACTGAAGCTTTCTTT
TRBJ2-1 | 16 | NA | NA | TRBV2 | CASSDSGGRFDNEQFF | TGTGCCAGCAGTGATTCTGGGGGGAGATTCGACAATGAGCAGTTCTTC